This T cell receptor beta chain was sequenced during a study of PD-L1 blockade in urothelial cancer. Study details: Analyzed time points were 3 weeks (second dose) and 6 weeks after therapy began.

Synthetic TCR analog templates were added to each PCR reaction. TCRdb's copy holds only in-frame clones and misses some; the assay was immunoSEQ multiplex PCR. Among approximately 100,000 clones, about 85% were seen once, and the ten largest hold about 2.2%. In germline, CDR1 is SNHLY, CDR2 FYNNEI. The CDR3 runs 15 residues. V was cut by 5 bases and J by 5 bases, with 15 bases left in between. The starting material was PBMCs, obtained around atezolizumab (anti-PD-L1) treatment. The source of this sequence is a man aged 50 to 60 with urothelial cancer. The rearrangement joins TRBV2 to TRBJ2-2, with D possibly TRBD1 on 5 matching bases. The CDR3 DNA is TGTGCCAGCAGTAATCAAGGGGTTTGGACCGGGGAGCTGTTTTTT. Residues: CASSNQGVWTGELFF.